Presented here are 21 T cell receptor beta chains from one specimen sequenced in a study of cytomegalovirus exposure and HLA in healthy donors. PCR primers comprised 60 Vbeta and 13 Jbeta primers. TCRdb keeps only in-frame clones here, not all; method: immunoSEQ multiplex PCR. The sample has roughly 190,000 clones; around 80% are singletons. The specimen sequenced was PBMCs. The receptors originated from a man aged 18 to 29 in good health and CMV-seronegative.

This chain's CDR3 is CASRRGMNTEAFF. The CDR3 DNA sequence: TGTGCCAGTAGGCGGGGGATGAACACTGAAGCTTTCTTT. The gene calls are TRBV19 and TRBJ1-1, with D possibly being TRBD1 (5 bases). The CDR3 extends over 13 amino acids. Trimming left V 6 bases short and J 0 bases short, with 8 bases between. Germline CDR1 LNHDA, CDR2 SQIVND (reference sequence).

The chain recombines TRBV7-8 with TRBJ1-2; D remains unclear. Germline loops: CDR1 SGHVS, CDR2 FQNEAQ. The ends were cut back, 3 bases at V and 3 bases at J, with 8 bases in the middle. This CDR3 region has 13 residues. CDR3 in amino acids: CASSFSFDYGYTF. The CDR3 DNA reads as TGTGCCAGCAGCTTTTCTTTTGACTATGGCTACACCTTC.

The genes are TRBV27 and TRBJ2-5; 13 bases line up with TRBD2. Per the germline V gene, CDR1 is MNHEY and CDR2 is SMNVEV (reference sequence). The CDR3 contains 15 residues. The ends lost 6 bases at V and 6 bases at J; junction bases unmatched: 7. For the CDR3, the DNA is TGTGCCAGCAGCAGAGGGACTAGCGGGACAAAGACCCAGTACTTC. The encoded protein is CASSRGTSGTKTQYF.

This clone has only a few counts. V and J are TRBV10-3 and TRBJ2-1; the match to TRBD2 covers 15 bases. The trim removed 6 bases at V and 4 bases at J, leaving 1 base unmatched. Germline V gene sequence: CDR1 ENHRY, CDR2 SYGVKD. The CDR3 has 15 amino acids. The DNA for the CDR3 is TGTGCCATCAGGGGACTAGCGGGAGGTTACAATGAGCAGTTCTTC. Translated: CAIRGLAGGYNEQFF.

The genes are TRBV6-5 and TRBJ1-5, with TRBD1 as a possible D gene (5 bases). V lost 5 bases, J lost 6 bases, and 14 bases lay in between. Germline V lookup: CDR1 MNHEY, CDR2 SVGAGI. The CDR3 spans 14 residues. The CDR3 bases are TGTGCCAGCAGTCCGGTCCCAGGGTTTCAGCCCCAGCATTTT. Translating gives CASSPVPGFQPQHF.

The chain recombines TRBV6-5 with TRBJ2-7; tentative D call: TRBD1 (5 bases). Germline CDR1 reads MNHEY; CDR2 reads SVGAGI. V was trimmed by 2 bases and J by 6 bases, leaving 14 bases between them. CDR3 size: 14 residues. Here the CDR3 reads CASSYQRSRGEQYF. In DNA, the CDR3 is TGTGCCAGCAGTTACCAGCGCTCTAGGGGCGAGCAGTACTTC.

This clone was counted a single time. Other DNA variants within this sample encode the same CDR3. DNA for the CDR3: TGTGCCAGTAGTATTGGCGGCTCCTACAATGAGCAGTTCTTC. It is translated as CASSIGGSYNEQFF. The chain recombines TRBV19 with TRBJ2-1; D uncertain. The ends were cut back, 3 bases at V and 0 bases at J, with 6 bases in the middle. Germline-derived CDR1 and CDR2 are LNHDA and SQIVND (reference sequence). There are 14 residues in the CDR3.

The gene calls are TRBV7-2 and TRBJ2-1, with D possibly TRBD2 on 6 matching bases. CDR3 length equals 11 residues. With 4 bases removed from V and 10 bases from J, the gap between germline ends came to 8 bases. Germline V gene lookup returns CDR1 SGHTA and CDR2 FQGNSA. The CDR3 protein is CASSSGLEQFF. In nucleotides, the CDR3 is TGTGCCAGCAGCTCTGGACTAGAGCAGTTCTTC.

The chain recombines TRBV28 with TRBJ1-5; a possible D gene is TRBD1 (5 bases). This CDR3 has 13 residues. V was trimmed by 7 bases and J by 0 bases, leaving 7 bases between them. Germline V CDR1 and CDR2: MDHEN, SYDVKM. The CDR3 region has the DNA TGTGCCAGCAAAGGGGATAGCAATCAGCCCCAGCATTTT. This sequence encodes CASKGDSNQPQHF. Full variable domain (remainder filled in from reference TRBV28 and TRBJ1-5): DVKVTQSSRYLVKRTGEKVFLECVQDMDHENMFWYRQDPGLGLRLIYFSYDVKMKEKGDIPEGYSVSREKKERFSLILESASTNQTSMYLCASKGDSNQPQHFGDGTRLSIL.

The chain uses TRBV28 and TRBJ2-5; D is possibly TRBD1 (6 bases). Per germline, CDR1 MDHEN and CDR2 SYDVKM. V lost 3 bases, J lost 3 bases, and 11 bases lay in between. This CDR3 contains 14 residues. The CDR3 sequence is CASSLVGAKETQYF. The CDR3 region has the DNA TGTGCCAGCAGTTTGGTGGGGGCCAAAGAGACCCAGTACTTC.

The chain recombines TRBV10-3 with TRBJ2-2, with TRBD2 identical over 13 bases. The CDR3 is made up of 15 amino acids. CDR1 is ENHRY, CDR2 SYGVKD, per germline. The V segment lost 6 bases and the J segment 4 bases; nucleotides outside the gene matches: 2. The CDR3 DNA sequence: TGTGCCATCAGGACTAGCGGGGGGACCACCGGGGAGCTGTTTTTT. Translating gives CAIRTSGGTTGELFF.

The V call is TRBV15, the J call TRBJ2-3; 8 bases agree with TRBD2. The length of the CDR3 is 16 residues. The germline gives CDR1 LNHNV, CDR2 YYDKDF (reference sequence). The V and J ends lost 0 bases and 1 base, in that order; junction bases with no gene match: 3. For the CDR3, the DNA is TGTGCCACCAGCAGAGAACCGGGGGGGGGCACAGATACGCAGTATTTT. Its protein product is CATSREPGGGTDTQYF.

The chain uses TRBV2 and TRBJ2-1, with 7 nucleotides matching TRBD1. The CDR3 sequence is 13 residues long. Germline loops: CDR1 SNHLY, CDR2 FYNNEI. The junction had 0 bases not matched to a gene; V was cut back by 6 bases and J by 1 base. CDR3 region: CASRTGSYNEQFF. DNA of the CDR3: TGTGCCAGCAGGACAGGGTCCTACAATGAGCAGTTCTTC.

CDR3 region: CASSVTSAAYEQYF. CDR3 DNA sequence: TGTGCCAGCAGCGTAACTAGCGCGGCCTACGAGCAGTACTTC. The rearrangement joins TRBV9 to TRBJ2-7, with 7 bases matching TRBD2. V was pared by 1 base and J by 2 bases, with 3 bases of the junction left unmatched. Per germline, CDR1 SGDLS and CDR2 YYNGEE. This CDR3 spans 14 amino acids. The complete variable domain, with remaining parts taken from reference TRBV9 and TRBJ2-7, reads DSGVTQTPKHLITATGQRVTLRCSPRSGDLSVYWYQQSLDQGLQFLIQYYNGEERAKGNILERFSAQQFPDLHSELNLSSLELGDSALYFCASSVTSAAYEQYFGPGTRLTVT.

This chain links TRBV7-9 with TRBJ2-7, with 12 nucleotides matching TRBD2. Looked up from germline, CDR1 is SEHNR and CDR2 is FQNEAQ (reference sequence). V lost 4 bases, J lost 5 bases, and 9 bases stayed unmatched. The length of the CDR3 is 16 residues. This chain's CDR3 is CASSSPTSGSTHEQYF. CDR3 bases: TGTGCCAGCAGCTCGCCGACTAGCGGGAGTACGCACGAGCAGTACTTC. The full variable domain, in which reference TRBV7-9 and TRBJ2-7 provide the parts outside the CDR3, is DTGVSQNPRHKITKRGQNVTFRCDPISEHNRLYWYRQTLGQGPEFLTYFQNEAQLEKSRLLSDRFSAERPKGSFSTLEIQRTEQGDSAMYLCASSSPTSGSTHEQYFGPGTRLTVT.

The rearrangement links TRBV28 to TRBJ2-3; weak D call: TRBD2 (5 bases). V was shortened by 7 bases and J by 6 bases, with 14 bases between the two germline ends. The CDR3 runs 13 residues. Looked up from germline, CDR1 is MDHEN and CDR2 is SYDVKM. In DNA, the CDR3 is TGTGCCAGCACCATACATCCGGGGGATACGCAGTATTTT. Translated, it gives CASTIHPGDTQYF. Complete variable domain (other parts from reference TRBV28 and TRBJ2-3): DVKVTQSSRYLVKRTGEKVFLECVQDMDHENMFWYRQDPGLGLRLIYFSYDVKMKEKGDIPEGYSVSREKKERFSLILESASTNQTSMYLCASTIHPGDTQYFGPGTRLTVL.

This chain connects TRBV6-4 to TRBJ2-6; TRBD1 matches 10 bases. Looked up from germline, CDR1 is MRHNA and CDR2 is SNTAGT. Trimming cost V 2 bases and J 0 bases; bases outside gene matches: 4. The length of the CDR3 is 18 residues. CDR3 in amino acids: CASSDPTGGSSGANVLTF. The CDR3 nucleotides read TGTGCCAGCAGTGACCCGACAGGGGGCTCCTCTGGGGCCAACGTCCTGACTTTC.

The V gene is TRBV4-3, the J gene TRBJ2-1, with D tentatively TRBD1 (5 bases). Germline V gives CDR1 LGHNA, CDR2 YSLEER. CDR3 length: 14 residues. With 0 bases removed from V and 6 bases from J, the gap between germline ends came to 9 bases. The CDR3: CASSQDSGSNEQFF. For the CDR3, the DNA is TGCGCCAGCAGCCAAGATTCAGGGTCCAATGAGCAGTTCTTC.

This chain links TRBV25-1 with TRBJ1-4; the D gene is possibly TRBD1 (6 bases). Germline-derived CDR1 and CDR2 are MGHDK and SYGVNS. This CDR3 contains 17 residues. Trimming pared 5 bases from V and 8 bases from J, leaving 24 bases between. The CDR3 region is CASSSNREGPTREKLFF. The DNA of the CDR3 is TGTGCCAGCAGTTCTAACAGGGAGGGACCAACTAGGGAAAAACTGTTTTTT.

This clone has just one count. V is TRBV27 and J is TRBJ1-1, with TRBD1 matching over 7 bases. Trimming removed 6 bases from V and 0 bases from J; junction bases left unmatched: 7. Germline assignment: CDR1 MNHEY and CDR2 SMNVEV (reference sequence). CDR3 length equals 15 residues. This CDR3 reads CASRILTGLNTEAFF. CDR3 coding DNA: TGTGCCAGCAGAATACTGACAGGGCTGAACACTGAAGCTTTCTTT.

The J gene is TRBJ1-5, the V gene TRBV2; 7 nucleotides line up with TRBD1. V lost 7 bases and J lost 4; bases outside the gene matches: 10. CDR3 length: 15 amino acids. Germline-derived CDR1 and CDR2 are SNHLY and FYNNEI. As DNA, the CDR3 is TGTGCCAGCAACATTCAGGGGGGAGGTAATCAGCCCCAGCATTTT. Translation gives CASNIQGGGNQPQHF.